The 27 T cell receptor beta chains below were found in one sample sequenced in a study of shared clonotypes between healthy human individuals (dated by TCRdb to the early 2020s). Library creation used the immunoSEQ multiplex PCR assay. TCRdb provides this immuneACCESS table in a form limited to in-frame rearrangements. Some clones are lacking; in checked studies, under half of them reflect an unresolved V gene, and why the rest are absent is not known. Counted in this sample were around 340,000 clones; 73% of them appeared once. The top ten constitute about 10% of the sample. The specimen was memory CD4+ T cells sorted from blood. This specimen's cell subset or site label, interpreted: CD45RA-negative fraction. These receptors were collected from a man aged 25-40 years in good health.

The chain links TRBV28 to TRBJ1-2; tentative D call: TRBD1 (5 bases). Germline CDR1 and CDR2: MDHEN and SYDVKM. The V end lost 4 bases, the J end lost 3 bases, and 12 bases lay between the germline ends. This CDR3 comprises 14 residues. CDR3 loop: CASSSLDSYYGYTF. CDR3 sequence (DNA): TGTGCCAGCAGTTCCCTCGACAGCTACTATGGCTACACCTTC.

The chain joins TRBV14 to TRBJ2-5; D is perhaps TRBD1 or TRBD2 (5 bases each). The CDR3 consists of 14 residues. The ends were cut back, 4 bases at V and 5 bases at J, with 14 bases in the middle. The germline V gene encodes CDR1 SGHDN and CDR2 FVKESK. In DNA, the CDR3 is TGTGCCAGCAGCCCCCTGGGGGTCCAGGAGACCCAGTACTTC. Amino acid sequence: CASSPLGVQETQYF.

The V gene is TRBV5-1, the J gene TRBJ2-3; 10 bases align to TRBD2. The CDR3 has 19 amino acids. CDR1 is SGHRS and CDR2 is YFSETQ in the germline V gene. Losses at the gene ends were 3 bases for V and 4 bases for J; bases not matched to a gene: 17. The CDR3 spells CASSSNTGVLAGVSDTQYF. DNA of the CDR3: TGCGCCAGCAGCTCAAATACCGGGGTTCTAGCGGGAGTGTCAGATACGCAGTATTTT.

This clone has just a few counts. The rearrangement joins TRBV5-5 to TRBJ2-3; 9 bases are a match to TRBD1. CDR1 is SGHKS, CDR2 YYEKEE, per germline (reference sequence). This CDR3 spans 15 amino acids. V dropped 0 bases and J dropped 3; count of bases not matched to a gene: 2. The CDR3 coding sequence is TGTGCCAGCAGCTTGGGGGGACAGGGAACAGATACGCAGTATTTT. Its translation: CASSLGGQGTDTQYF.

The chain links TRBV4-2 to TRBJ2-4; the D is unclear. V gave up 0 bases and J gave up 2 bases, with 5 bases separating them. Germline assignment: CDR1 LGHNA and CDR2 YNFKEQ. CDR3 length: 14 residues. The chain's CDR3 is CASSQEGSKNIQYF. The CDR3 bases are TGTGCCAGCAGCCAAGAGGGCTCCAAAAACATTCAGTACTTC.

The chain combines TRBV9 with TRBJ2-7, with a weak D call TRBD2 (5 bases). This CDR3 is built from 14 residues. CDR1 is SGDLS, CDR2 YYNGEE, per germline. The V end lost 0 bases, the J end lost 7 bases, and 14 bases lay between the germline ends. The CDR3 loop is CASSVEPSLSEQYF. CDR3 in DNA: TGTGCCAGCAGCGTAGAACCTAGCTTGAGTGAGCAGTACTTC.

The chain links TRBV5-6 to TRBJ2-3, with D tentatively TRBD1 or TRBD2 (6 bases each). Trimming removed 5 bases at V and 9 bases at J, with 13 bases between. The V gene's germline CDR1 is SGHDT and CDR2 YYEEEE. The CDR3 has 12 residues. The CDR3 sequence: CASRTGAGTQYF. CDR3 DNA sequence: TGTGCCAGCAGGACGGGGGCCGGGACGCAGTATTTT.

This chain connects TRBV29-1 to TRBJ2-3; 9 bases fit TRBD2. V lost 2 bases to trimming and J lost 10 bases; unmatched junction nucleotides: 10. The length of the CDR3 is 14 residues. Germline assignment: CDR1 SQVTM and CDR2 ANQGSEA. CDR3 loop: CSVERLAGGRAQYF. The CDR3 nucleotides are TGCAGCGTTGAACGGCTCGCGGGAGGGCGGGCGCAGTATTTT.

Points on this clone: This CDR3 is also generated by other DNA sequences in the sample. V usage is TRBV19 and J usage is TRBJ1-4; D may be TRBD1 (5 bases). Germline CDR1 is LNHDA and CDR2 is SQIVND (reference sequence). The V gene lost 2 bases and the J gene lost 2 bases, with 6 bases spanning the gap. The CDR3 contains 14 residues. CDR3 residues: CASSIRGTNEKLFF. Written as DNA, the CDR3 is TGTGCCAGTAGTATAAGGGGTACTAATGAAAAACTGTTTTTT.

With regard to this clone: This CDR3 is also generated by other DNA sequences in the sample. The chain's CDR3 is CASSPSGSQETQYF. Written as DNA, the CDR3 is TGTGCCAGCTCACCGTCCGGGAGCCAAGAGACCCAGTACTTC. This sequence joins TRBV18 and TRBJ2-5; D is perhaps TRBD2 (6 bases). CDR3 length equals 14 residues. V dropped 3 bases and J dropped 1 base, with 9 bases sitting between them. CDR1 is KGHSH and CDR2 is LQKENI in the germline V gene.

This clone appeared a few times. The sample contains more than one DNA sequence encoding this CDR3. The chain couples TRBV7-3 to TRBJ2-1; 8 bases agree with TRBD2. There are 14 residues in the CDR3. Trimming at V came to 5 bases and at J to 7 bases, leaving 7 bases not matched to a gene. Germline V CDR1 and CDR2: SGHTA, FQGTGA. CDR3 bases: TGTGCCAGCAGCCCGTCCGGGACTAGGAATGAGCAGTTCTTC. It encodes CASSPSGTRNEQFF.

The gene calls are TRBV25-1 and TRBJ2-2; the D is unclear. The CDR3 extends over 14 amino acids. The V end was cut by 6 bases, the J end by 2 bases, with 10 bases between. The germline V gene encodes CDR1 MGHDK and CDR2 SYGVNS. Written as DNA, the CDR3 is TGTGCCAGCAGCCGACCTTCCAACACCGGGGAGCTGTTTTTT. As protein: CASSRPSNTGELFF.

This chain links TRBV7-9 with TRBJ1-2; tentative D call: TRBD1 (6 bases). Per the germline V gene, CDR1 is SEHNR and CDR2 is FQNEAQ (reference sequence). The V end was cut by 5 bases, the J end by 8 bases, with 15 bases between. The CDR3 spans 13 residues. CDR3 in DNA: TGTGCCAGCAGCCCGGAAACAGGGACCGGCTACACCTTC. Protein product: CASSPETGTGYTF.

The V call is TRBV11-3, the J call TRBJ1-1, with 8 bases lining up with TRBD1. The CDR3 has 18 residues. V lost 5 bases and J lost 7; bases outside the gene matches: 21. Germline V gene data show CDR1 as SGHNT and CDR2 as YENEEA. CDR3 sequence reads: CASSRSDRGGFKQGEAFF. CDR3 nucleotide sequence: TGTGCCAGCAGCCGTTCCGACAGGGGAGGTTTCAAACAGGGTGAAGCTTTCTTT.

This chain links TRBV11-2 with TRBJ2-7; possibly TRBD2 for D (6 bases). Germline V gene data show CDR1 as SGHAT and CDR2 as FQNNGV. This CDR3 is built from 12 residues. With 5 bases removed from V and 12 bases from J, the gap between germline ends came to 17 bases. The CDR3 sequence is CASSPGGVSGYF. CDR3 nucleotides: TGTGCCAGCAGCCCCGGGGGAGTCTCGGGGTACTTC.

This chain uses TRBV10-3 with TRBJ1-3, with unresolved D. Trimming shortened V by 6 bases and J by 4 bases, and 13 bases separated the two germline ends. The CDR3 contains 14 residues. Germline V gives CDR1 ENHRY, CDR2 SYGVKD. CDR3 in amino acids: CAIRVPANGNTIYF. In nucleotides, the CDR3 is TGTGCCATCAGGGTGCCGGCAAACGGAAACACCATATATTTT.

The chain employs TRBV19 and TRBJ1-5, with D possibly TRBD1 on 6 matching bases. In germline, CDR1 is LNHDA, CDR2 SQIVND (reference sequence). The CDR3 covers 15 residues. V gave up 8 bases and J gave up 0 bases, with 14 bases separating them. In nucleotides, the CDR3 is TGTGCCAGTGGACAGTACCAGAATAGCAATCAGCCCCAGCATTTT. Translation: CASGQYQNSNQPQHF.

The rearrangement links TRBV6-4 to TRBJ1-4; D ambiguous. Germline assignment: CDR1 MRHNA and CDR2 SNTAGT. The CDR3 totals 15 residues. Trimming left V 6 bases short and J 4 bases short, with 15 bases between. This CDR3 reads CASSCPGGLNEKLFF. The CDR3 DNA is TGTGCCAGCAGCTGCCCCGGAGGCCTTAATGAAAAACTGTTTTTT.

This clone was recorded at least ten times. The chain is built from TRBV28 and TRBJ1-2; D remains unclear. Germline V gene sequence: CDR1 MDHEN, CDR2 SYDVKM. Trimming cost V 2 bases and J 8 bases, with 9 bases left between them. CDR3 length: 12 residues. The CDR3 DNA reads TGTGCCAGCAGTTTACCGGTCGAGGGCTACACCTTC. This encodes CASSLPVEGYTF.

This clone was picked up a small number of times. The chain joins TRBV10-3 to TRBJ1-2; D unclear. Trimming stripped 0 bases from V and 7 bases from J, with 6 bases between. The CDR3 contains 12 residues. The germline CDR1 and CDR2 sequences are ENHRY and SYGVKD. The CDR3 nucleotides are TGTGCCATCAGTGAGTCGCGACTTGGCTACACCTTC. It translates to CAISESRLGYTF.

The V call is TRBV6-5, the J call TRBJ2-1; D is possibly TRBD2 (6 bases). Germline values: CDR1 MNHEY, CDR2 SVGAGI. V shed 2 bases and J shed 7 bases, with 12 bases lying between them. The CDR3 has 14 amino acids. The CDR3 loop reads CASSYRRAGNEQFF. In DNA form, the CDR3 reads TGTGCCAGCAGTTACAGGAGGGCTGGGAATGAGCAGTTCTTC.

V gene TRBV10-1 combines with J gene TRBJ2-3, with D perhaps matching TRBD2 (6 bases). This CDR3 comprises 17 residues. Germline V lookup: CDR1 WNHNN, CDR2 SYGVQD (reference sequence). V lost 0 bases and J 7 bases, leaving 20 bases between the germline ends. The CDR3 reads CASSESKRLVGCNTQYF. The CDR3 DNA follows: TGCGCCAGCAGTGAGTCTAAGAGACTAGTGGGTTGTAATACGCAGTATTTT.

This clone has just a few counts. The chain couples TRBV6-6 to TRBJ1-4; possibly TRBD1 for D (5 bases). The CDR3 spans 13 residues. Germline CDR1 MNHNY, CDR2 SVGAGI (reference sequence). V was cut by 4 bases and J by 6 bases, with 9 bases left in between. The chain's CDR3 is CASSLGRDEKLFF. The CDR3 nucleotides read TGTGCCAGCAGTTTGGGCAGGGATGAAAAACTGTTTTTT.

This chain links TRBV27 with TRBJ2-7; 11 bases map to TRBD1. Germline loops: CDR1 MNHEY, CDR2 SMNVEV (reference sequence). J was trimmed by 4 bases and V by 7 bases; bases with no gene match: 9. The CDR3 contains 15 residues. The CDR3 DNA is TGTGCCAGCAAGCCACCGGGACAGGGGGTGTACGAGCAGTACTTC. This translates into CASKPPGQGVYEQYF.

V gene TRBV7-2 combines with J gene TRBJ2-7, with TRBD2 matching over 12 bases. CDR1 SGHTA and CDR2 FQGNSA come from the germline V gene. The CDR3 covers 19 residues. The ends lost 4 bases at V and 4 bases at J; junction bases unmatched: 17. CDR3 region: CASSSLAGGPRLGSYEQYF. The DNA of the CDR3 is TGTGCCAGCAGCTCCCTAGCGGGAGGGCCAAGGCTGGGGTCGTACGAGCAGTACTTC.

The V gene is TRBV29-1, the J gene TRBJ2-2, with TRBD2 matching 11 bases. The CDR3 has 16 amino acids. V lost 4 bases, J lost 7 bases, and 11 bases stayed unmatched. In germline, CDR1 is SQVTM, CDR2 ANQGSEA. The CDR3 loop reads CSVARITSGSSGELFF. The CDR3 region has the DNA TGCAGCGTTGCCCGTATTACTAGCGGGAGTAGCGGGGAGCTGTTTTTT.

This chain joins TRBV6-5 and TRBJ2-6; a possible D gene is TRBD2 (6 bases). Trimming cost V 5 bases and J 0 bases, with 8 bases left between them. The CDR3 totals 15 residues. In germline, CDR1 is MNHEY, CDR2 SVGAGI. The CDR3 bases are TGTGCCAGCAGTGCGGGACTCTCTGGGGCCAACGTCCTGACTTTC. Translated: CASSAGLSGANVLTF.